These 2 T cell receptor beta chains came from one sample sequenced in a study of blood T cell repertoires in COVID-19. Sequencing used immunoSEQ multiplex PCR; TCRdb keeps in-frame clones, though not all of them. Among 200,000 to 250,000 clones, 82% were seen once, and the ten largest hold roughly 3.5%. The material sequenced was PBMCs or T cells enriched from blood (not recorded which). The source of these receptors is a woman aged 55-69 years who had recovered from COVID-19.

CDR3 nucleotide sequence: TGTGCCAGCAGCCCTCTCAGGACAGGAGGATGGTATGGCTACACCTTC. Amino acids: CASSPLRTGGWYGYTF. The V gene is TRBV14, the J gene TRBJ1-2, with TRBD1 matching 7 bases. The CDR3 runs to 16 residues. Germline assignment: CDR1 SGHDN and CDR2 FVKESK. Trimming took 4 bases from V and 5 from J; bases not matched to a gene: 13.

This clone was detected a few times. V usage is TRBV27 and J usage is TRBJ1-2; 9 bases line up with TRBD1. V was pared by 5 bases and J by 8 bases, with 9 bases of the junction left unmatched. Germline CDR1 and CDR2: MNHEY and SMNVEV (reference sequence). The CDR3 consists of 14 residues. The CDR3 spells CASSPDRQGEGYTF. The CDR3 nucleotides are TGTGCCAGCAGTCCCGACCGACAGGGGGAGGGCTACACCTTC.